The 6 T cell receptor beta chains reported below all come from one sample, sequenced in a study of shared clonotypes between healthy human individuals. Here immunoSEQ multiplex PCR was the method, and the copy in TCRdb shows in-frame clones only, minus some. The data show 2 million to 2.5 million clones, with 90% to 96% seen just once and roughly 0.13% held by the top ten. The material sequenced was naive CD4+ T cells sorted from blood. Regarding subset: CD45RA+ positively selected. The receptors stem from a young man in good health.

V and J are TRBV18 and TRBJ2-5; D ambiguous. The germline gives CDR1 KGHSH, CDR2 LQKENI. The CDR3 runs to 13 residues. The V end lost 2 bases, the J end lost 5 bases, and 9 bases lay between the germline ends. CDR3 sequence: CASSPDLWETQYF. The CDR3 bases are TGTGCCAGCTCACCAGACTTGTGGGAGACCCAGTACTTC.

This chain uses TRBV5-4 with TRBJ2-3, with D perhaps matching TRBD1 or TRBD2 (7 bases each). The germline V gene encodes CDR1 SGHNT and CDR2 YYREEE (reference sequence). Trimming shortened V by 6 bases and J by 6 bases, and 23 bases separated the two germline ends. This CDR3 is 16 amino acids long. DNA for the CDR3: TGTGCCAGCACCCGCGGACAGGTGGGGAGGGATGATACGCAGTATTTT. This translates into CASTRGQVGRDDTQYF.

The V gene is TRBV7-9, the J gene TRBJ2-7; D may be TRBD1 or TRBD2 (7 bases each). This CDR3 has 14 amino acids. The germline V gene encodes CDR1 SEHNR and CDR2 FQNEAQ (reference sequence). The V and J ends lost 6 bases and 0 bases respectively, with 12 bases between them. DNA for the CDR3: TGTGCCAGCAGTTCCAGGGGGGGCTCCTACGAGCAGTACTTC. This gives the protein CASSSRGGSYEQYF.

The chain employs TRBV11-2 and TRBJ2-7, with D tentatively TRBD1 or TRBD2 (6 bases each). This CDR3 is built from 13 residues. V lost 6 bases and J lost 0, with 9 bases in between. Germline CDR1 SGHAT, CDR2 FQNNGV. CDR3 protein: CASRGGGSYEQYF. In DNA, the CDR3 is TGTGCCAGCAGAGGAGGGGGCTCCTACGAGCAGTACTTC.

The chain joins TRBV30 to TRBJ1-2; D unclear. This CDR3 contains 16 residues. The germline V and J ends were trimmed by 6 bases and 4 bases, with 24 bases remaining between them. Germline assignment: CDR1 GTSNPN and CDR2 SVGIG (reference sequence). Written as DNA, the CDR3 is TGTGCCTGCTCGACGTGGGTATACGTAGGAGCCTATGGCTACACCTTC. Its translation is CACSTWVYVGAYGYTF.

The rearrangement links TRBV4-3 to TRBJ2-4; D uncertain. Germline CDR1 and CDR2: LGHNA and YSLEER. CDR3 size: 17 residues. With 1 base removed from V and 0 bases from J, the gap between germline ends came to 13 bases. CDR3 residues: CASSQAANFLAKNIQYF. CDR3 nucleotides: TGCGCCAGCAGCCAAGCCGCAAACTTCCTAGCCAAAAACATTCAGTACTTC.